These 2 T cell receptor beta chains were sequenced from one sample in a study of cytomegalovirus exposure and HLA in healthy donors. TCRdb's table, derived via immunoSEQ multiplex PCR, lists solely in-frame clones and lacks some. The data hold 200,000 to 250,000 clones, with about nine tenths observed a single time. The sequencing sample was made of PBMCs. The receptors stem from a woman aged 18-29 years in good health and CMV-seropositive.

This chain joins TRBV5-1 and TRBJ1-2; D gene ambiguous. Germline CDR1 is SGHRS and CDR2 is YFSETQ. V shed 0 bases and J shed 2 bases, with 11 bases lying between them. The CDR3 runs 15 residues. The CDR3 DNA sequence: TGCGCCAGCAGCTTGGACTCTGGAGGGAACTATGGCTACACCTTC. It codes for CASSLDSGGNYGYTF.

The rearrangement uses TRBV2 and TRBJ1-1; TRBD1 is a possible D gene (6 bases). Per the germline V gene, CDR1 is SNHLY and CDR2 is FYNNEI. Between the trimmed V and J ends, which lost 6 bases and 0 bases, there was a span of 14 bases. The CDR3 runs to 15 residues. CDR3 sequence reads: CASSPTGTLNTEAFF. CDR3 DNA: TGTGCCAGCAGCCCTACAGGGACACTGAACACTGAAGCTTTCTTT.